This TCR beta chain was retrieved from a study of T cell responses to AZD1222 COVID-19 vaccine. Repertoires were generated with immunoSEQ multiplex PCR, while TCRdb's copy carries only in-frame clones and drops some. Of 75,000 to 85,000 clones detected, roughly 80% appear once; the ten largest clones hold 25% to 30%. V shed 2 bases and J shed 6 bases, with 9 bases lying between them. Germline V gene lookup returns CDR1 SGHTA and CDR2 FQGNSA. The CDR3 is made up of 13 amino acids. The chain recombines TRBV7-2 with TRBJ2-3, with D uncertain. This TCR was recovered from an adult who received the MenACWY meningococcal vaccine as a control. The sample here was peripheral blood, taken 28 days after the second dose of the MenACWY control vaccine. DNA of the CDR3: TGTGCCAGCAGCTTATCCCCGGTGGATACGCAGTATTTT. It yields the protein CASSLSPVDTQYF.